This TCR beta chain was identified in a study of T cell changes during pregnancy in multiple sclerosis. This table comes from immunoSEQ multiplex PCR, and its TCRdb copy is limited to in-frame clones, with some not included. Among tens of thousands of clones listed, more than 90% were seen once. Germline V gene lookup returns CDR1 SGDLS and CDR2 YYNGEE. There are 16 residues in the CDR3. The V end lost 0 bases, the J end lost 8 bases, and 18 bases lay between the germline ends. The sequence was obtained from a female donor with multiple sclerosis, enrolled in a pregnancy study. Sequencing used CD8+ T cells from peripheral blood mononuclear cells, obtained before pregnancy. The chain employs TRBV9 and TRBJ2-1; TRBD1 might be the D (6 bases). Here the CDR3 reads CASSVAGSRGNDEQFF. CDR3 in DNA: TGTGCCAGCAGCGTAGCTGGAAGTAGGGGGAACGATGAGCAGTTCTTC.